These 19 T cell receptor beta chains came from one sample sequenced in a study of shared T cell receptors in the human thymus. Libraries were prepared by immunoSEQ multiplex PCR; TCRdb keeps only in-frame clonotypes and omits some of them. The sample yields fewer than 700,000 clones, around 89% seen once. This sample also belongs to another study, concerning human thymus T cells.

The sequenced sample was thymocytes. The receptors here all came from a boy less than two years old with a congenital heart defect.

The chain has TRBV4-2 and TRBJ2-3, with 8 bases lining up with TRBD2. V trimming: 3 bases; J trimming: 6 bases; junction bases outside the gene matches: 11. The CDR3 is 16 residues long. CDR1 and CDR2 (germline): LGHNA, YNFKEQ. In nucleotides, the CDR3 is TGTGCCAGCAGCCAGCCTGAGCGGGAGCGGGAGGATACGCAGTATTTT. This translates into CASSQPEREREDTQYF.

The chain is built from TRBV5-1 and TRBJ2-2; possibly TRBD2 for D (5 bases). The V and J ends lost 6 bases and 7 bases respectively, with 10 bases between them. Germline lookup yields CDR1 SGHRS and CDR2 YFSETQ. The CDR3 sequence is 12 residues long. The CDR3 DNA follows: TGCGCCAGCACCAATCGGGGCGGGGAGCTGTTTTTT. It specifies CASTNRGGELFF.

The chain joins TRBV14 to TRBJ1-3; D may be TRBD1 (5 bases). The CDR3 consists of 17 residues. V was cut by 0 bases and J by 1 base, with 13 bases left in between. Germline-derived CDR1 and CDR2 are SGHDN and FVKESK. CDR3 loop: CASSQDGQGNSGNTIYF. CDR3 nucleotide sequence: TGTGCCAGCAGCCAAGATGGGCAGGGCAATTCTGGAAACACCATATATTTT.

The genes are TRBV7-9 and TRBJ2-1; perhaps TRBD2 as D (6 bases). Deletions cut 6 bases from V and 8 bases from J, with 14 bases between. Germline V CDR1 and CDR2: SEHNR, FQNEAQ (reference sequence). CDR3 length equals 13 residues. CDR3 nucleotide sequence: TGTGCCAGCAGGTCGGGAGAGGGCGATGAGCAGTTCTTC. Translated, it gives CASRSGEGDEQFF.

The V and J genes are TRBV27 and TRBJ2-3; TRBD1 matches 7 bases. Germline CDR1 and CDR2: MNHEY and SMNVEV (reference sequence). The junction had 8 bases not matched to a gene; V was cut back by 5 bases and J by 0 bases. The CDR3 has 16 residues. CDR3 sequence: CASSPRRDSSTDTQYF. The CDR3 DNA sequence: TGTGCCAGCAGTCCACGCCGGGACAGCAGCACAGATACGCAGTATTTT.

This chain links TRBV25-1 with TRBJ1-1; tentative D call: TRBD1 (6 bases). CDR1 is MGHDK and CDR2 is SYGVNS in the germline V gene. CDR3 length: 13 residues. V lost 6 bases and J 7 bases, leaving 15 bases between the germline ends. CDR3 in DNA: TGTGCCAGCAGCGATGGGGGGGGCAGTGAAGCTTTCTTT. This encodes CASSDGGGSEAFF.

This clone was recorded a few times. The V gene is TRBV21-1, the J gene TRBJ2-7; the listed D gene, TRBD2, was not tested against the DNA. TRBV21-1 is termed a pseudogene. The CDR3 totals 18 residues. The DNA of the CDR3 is TGTGCCAGCAGCAAAGAGCGAGAAGCGGGAGCTCTCTGCTACGAGCAGTACTTC. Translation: CASSKEREAGALCYEQYF.

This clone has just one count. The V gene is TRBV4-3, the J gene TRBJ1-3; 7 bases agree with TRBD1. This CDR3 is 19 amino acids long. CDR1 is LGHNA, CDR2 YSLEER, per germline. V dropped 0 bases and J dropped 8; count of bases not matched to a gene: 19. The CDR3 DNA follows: TGCGCCAGCAGCCAAGAATGGGACAGACAAAAGGCGGTACGGGACACCATATATTTT. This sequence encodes CASSQEWDRQKAVRDTIYF.

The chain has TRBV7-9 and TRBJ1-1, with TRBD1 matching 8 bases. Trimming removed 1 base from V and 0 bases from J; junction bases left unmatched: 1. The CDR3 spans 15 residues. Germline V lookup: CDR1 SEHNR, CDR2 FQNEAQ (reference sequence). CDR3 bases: TGTGCCAGCAGCTTAGGACAGGGGTTGAACACTGAAGCTTTCTTT. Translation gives CASSLGQGLNTEAFF.

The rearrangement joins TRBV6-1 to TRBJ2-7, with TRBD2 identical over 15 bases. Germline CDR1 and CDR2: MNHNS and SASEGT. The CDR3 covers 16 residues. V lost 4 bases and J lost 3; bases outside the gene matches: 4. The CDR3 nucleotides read TGTGCCAGCAGTGGGACTAGCGGGAGGGCCCACTACGAGCAGTACTTC. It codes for CASSGTSGRAHYEQYF.

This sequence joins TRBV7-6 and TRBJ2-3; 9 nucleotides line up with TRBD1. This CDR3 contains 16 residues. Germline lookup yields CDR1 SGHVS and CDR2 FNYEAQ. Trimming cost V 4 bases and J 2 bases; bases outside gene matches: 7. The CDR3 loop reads CASSWTRTGDTDTQYF. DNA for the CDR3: TGTGCCAGCAGCTGGACAAGGACAGGGGACACAGATACGCAGTATTTT.

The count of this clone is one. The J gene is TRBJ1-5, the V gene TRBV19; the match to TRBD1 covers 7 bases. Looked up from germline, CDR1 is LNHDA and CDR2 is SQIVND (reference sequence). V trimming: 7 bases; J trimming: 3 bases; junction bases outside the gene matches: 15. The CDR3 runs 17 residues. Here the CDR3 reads CASTRQGAESPNQPQHF. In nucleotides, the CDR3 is TGTGCCAGTACCAGACAGGGCGCCGAAAGTCCCAATCAGCCCCAGCATTTT.

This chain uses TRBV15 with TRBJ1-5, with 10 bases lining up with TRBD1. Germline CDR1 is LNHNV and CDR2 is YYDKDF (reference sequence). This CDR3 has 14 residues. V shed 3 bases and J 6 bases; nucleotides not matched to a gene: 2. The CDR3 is CATSSRDRGQPQHF. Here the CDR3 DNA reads TGTGCCACCAGCAGTAGGGACAGGGGTCAGCCCCAGCATTTT.

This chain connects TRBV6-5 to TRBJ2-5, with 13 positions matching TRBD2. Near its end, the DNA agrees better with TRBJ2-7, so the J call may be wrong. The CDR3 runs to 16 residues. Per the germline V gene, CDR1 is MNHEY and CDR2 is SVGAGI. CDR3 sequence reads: CASSYFGLAGAYEQYF. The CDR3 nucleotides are TGTGCCAGCAGTTACTTCGGACTAGCGGGAGCCTACGAGCAGTACTTC.

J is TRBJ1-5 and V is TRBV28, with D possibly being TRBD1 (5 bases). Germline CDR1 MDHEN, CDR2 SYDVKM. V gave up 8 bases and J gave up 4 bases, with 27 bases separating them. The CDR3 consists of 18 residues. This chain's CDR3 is CASRYTGGYRGMNQPQHF. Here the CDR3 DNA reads TGTGCCAGCCGCTATACGGGGGGGTACCGGGGGATGAATCAGCCCCAGCATTTT.

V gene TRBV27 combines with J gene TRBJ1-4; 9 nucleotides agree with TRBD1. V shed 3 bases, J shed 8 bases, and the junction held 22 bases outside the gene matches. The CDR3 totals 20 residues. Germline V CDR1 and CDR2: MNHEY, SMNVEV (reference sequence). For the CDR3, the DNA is TGTGCCAGCAGTTTGCGTAGCGTCGGACCCAAACAGGGGGCTTGGGAAAAACTGTTTTTT. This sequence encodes CASSLRSVGPKQGAWEKLFF.

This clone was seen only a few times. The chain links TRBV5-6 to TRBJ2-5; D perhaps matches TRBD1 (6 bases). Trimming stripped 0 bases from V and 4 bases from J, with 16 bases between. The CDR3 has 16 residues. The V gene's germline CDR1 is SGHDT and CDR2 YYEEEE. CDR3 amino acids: CASSLDMGAKGETQYF. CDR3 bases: TGTGCCAGCAGCTTGGATATGGGGGCAAAGGGAGAGACCCAGTACTTC.

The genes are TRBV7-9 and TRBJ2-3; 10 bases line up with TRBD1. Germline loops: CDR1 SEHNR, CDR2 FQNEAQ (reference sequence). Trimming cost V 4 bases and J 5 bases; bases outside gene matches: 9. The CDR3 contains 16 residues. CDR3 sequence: CASSYRDRGIIDTQYF. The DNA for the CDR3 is TGTGCCAGCAGCTACAGGGACAGGGGTATTATAGATACGCAGTATTTT.

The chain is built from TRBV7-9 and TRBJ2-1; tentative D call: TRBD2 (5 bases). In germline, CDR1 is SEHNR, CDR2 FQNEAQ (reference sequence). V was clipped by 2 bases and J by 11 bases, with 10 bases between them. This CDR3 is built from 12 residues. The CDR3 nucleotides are TGTGCCAGCAGCTTAACCAGCGGAAAGCAGTTCTTC. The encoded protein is CASSLTSGKQFF.